This is a list of T cell receptor beta chains from one sample in a study of blood T cell repertoires in COVID-19. This table comes from immunoSEQ multiplex PCR, and its TCRdb copy is limited to in-frame clones, with some not included. Here the sample spans roughly 200,000 clones, around 87% being singletons. Source material: peripheral blood. All receptors derive from a man aged 55-75 years who had recovered from COVID-19. The CDR3 runs from the conserved cysteine through the conserved F or W. Each record gives: clone size, D gene, V gene, J gene, CDR3 DNA, CDR3 protein. D genes are given only for firm matches. Clone size is not always given. Where it is, it says once, few, many or a class for expanded clones.

>-|TRBD1|TRBV10-1|TRBJ1-1
TGCGCCAGCAGTACCGGACAGGGTACGTCTGAAGCTTTCTTT
CASSTGQGTSEAFF
>-|-|TRBV7-3|TRBJ2-3
TGTGCCAGCGCCGCCCCGGACAGCTACACAGATACGCAGTATTTT
CASAAPDSYTDTQYF
>-|TRBD1|TRBV6-1|TRBJ2-3
TGTGCCAGCAGTGATAGTCAGGGGGCTGCGCAGTATTTT
CASSDSQGAAQYF
>-|-|TRBV6-4|TRBJ2-3
TGTGCCAGCAGTGACTCAAGGGGAAATACGCAGTATTTT
CASSDSRGNTQYF
>-|-|TRBV7-8|TRBJ2-2
TGTGCCAGCAGCTTAGTTTCTTCAGGCAGGGCCACCGGGGAGCTGTTTTTT
CASSLVSSGRATGELFF
>-|TRBD1|TRBV27|TRBJ1-1
TGTGCCAGCAGTTCCGTTGGACAGGGGGCGAGAGCTTTCTTT
CASSSVGQGARAFF
>-|-|TRBV28|TRBJ2-4
TGTGCCAGCAGGGACAGCAAAAACATTCAGTACTTC
CASRDSKNIQYF
>-|-|TRBV14|TRBJ1-5
TGTGCCAGCAGCCAACACATGACAGAACAGCCCCAGCATTTT
CASSQHMTEQPQHF
>-|TRBD2|TRBV6-5|TRBJ2-7
TGTGCCAGCACTTCCCTCGCGGGAGAAAGCGAGCAGTACTTC
CASTSLAGESEQYF
>-|-|TRBV6-4|TRBJ1-1
TGTGCCAGCAGTGTTTCTAGGAACACTGAAGCTTTCTTT
CASSVSRNTEAFF
>-|-|TRBV5-1|TRBJ2-2
TGCGCCAGCTTGGGGCCGGGGGCGAACACCGGGGAGCTGTTTTTT
CASLGPGANTGELFF
>-|-|TRBV27|TRBJ1-1
TGTGCCAGCAGTTCCCTCTCAGGACAGCTTGAAGCTTTCTTT
CASSSLSGQLEAFF
>few|TRBD1|TRBV28|TRBJ1-4
TGTGCCAGCAGTCTCTCGGGACAGGGGGATGAAAAACTGTTTTTT
CASSLSGQGDEKLFF
>-|-|TRBV6-5|TRBJ2-1
TGTGCCAGCAGTTCCGACGGGGCCTACAATGAGCAGTTCTTC
CASSSDGAYNEQFF
>-|-|TRBV5-8|TRBJ2-3
TGTGCCAGCAGCTTGGGGACAGGCACAGATACGCAGTATTTT
CASSLGTGTDTQYF
>few|TRBD2|TRBV4-3|TRBJ2-1
TGCGCCAGCAGCCAAGATGGGGGGGGCTCCTACAATGAGCAGTTCTTC
CASSQDGGGSYNEQFF
>-|TRBD1|TRBV19|TRBJ2-5
TGTGCCAGTAGTGCGGGGGACAGGGGAGGCGAGACCCAGTACTTC
CASSAGDRGGETQYF
>-|TRBD2|TRBV6-4|TRBJ2-2
TGTGCCAGCAGTGCCGGGACTAGCGGGGCCGGGGAGCTGTTTTTT
CASSAGTSGAGELFF
>-|-|TRBV2|TRBJ1-3
TGTGCCAGCAGAGAGGACACCATATATTTT
CASREDTIYF
>-|TRBD2|TRBV5-1|TRBJ2-1
TGCGCCACCCAAGCGGGAGACTCCTACAATGAGCAGTTCTTC
CATQAGDSYNEQFF
>-|-|TRBV6-5|TRBJ2-3
TGTGCCAGCAGTCCCCGGCTAGGGGGCACAGATACGCAGTATTTT
CASSPRLGGTDTQYF
>once|TRBD2|TRBV7-3|TRBJ2-5
TGTGCCAGCAGCCCTACACCGGGAGGTGGGGAGACCCAGTACTTC
CASSPTPGGGETQYF
>-|-|TRBV2|TRBJ1-6
TGTGCCAGCCTGACAGGAAATTATAATTCACCCCTCCACTTT
CASLTGNYNSPLHF
>-|TRBD2|TRBV5-6|TRBJ2-2
TGTGCCAGCAGCTACGAGCGGGGGGTCCCGATCGAGGGGGAGCTGTTTTTT
CASSYERGVPIEGELFF
>-|-|TRBV29-1|TRBJ1-1
TGCAGCGGAATGACAGGACTGAACACTGAAGCTTTCTTT
CSGMTGLNTEAFF
>few|-|TRBV5-1|TRBJ1-2
TGCGCCAGCACCCCGGGGGGGTCTGAGTATGGCTACACCTTC
CASTPGGSEYGYTF
>-|-|TRBV2|TRBJ1-1
TGTGCCAGCAGTCCGGGGGTGCGCGCTTTCTTT
CASSPGVRAFF
>few|TRBD2|TRBV4-2|TRBJ2-7
TGTGCCAGCAGCCCAATACTAGCGGGACTCCGAGACGAGCAGTACTTC
CASSPILAGLRDEQYF
>-|-|TRBV19|TRBJ2-7
TGTGCCAGTAGTCCAGGGGAAAGATACGAGCAGTACTTC
CASSPGERYEQYF
>-|TRBD1|TRBV7-8|TRBJ2-3
TGTGCCAGCAGCCCGAGACAGGGGGCCTCCCCAGATACGCAGTATTTT
CASSPRQGASPDTQYF
>-|-|TRBV4-3|TRBJ1-1
TGCGCCAGCAGACAAACCGCACAGGTAGCGAACACTGAAGCTTTCTTT
CASRQTAQVANTEAFF
>-|-|TRBV13|TRBJ2-3
TGTGCCAGCAGCTTACTAGATACGCAGTATTTT
CASSLLDTQYF
>-|TRBD2|TRBV29-1|TRBJ2-7
TGCAGCGTCTGTACTAGCGGGAGTGTCTGCGAGCAGTACTTC
CSVCTSGSVCEQYF
>-|-|TRBV9|TRBJ1-1
TGTGCCAGCAGCGTAACTCGGAACACTGAAGCTTTCTTT
CASSVTRNTEAFF
>-|TRBD2|TRBV9|TRBJ2-2
TGTGCCAGCAGCGCGACTAGCAACACCGGGGAGCTGTTTTTT
CASSATSNTGELFF
>-|-|TRBV7-2|TRBJ1-3
TGTGCCAGCAGCTTAGGGGGGCCTCGAAACACCATATATTTT
CASSLGGPRNTIYF